The 30 T cell receptor beta chains below were found in one sample sequenced in a study of cytomegalovirus exposure and HLA in healthy donors. The primer mix had 60 Vbeta and 13 Jbeta primers. Measured with immunoSEQ multiplex PCR; TCRdb has only the in-frame clones, and not every one. The sample records some 120,000 clones, around 84% being singletons. The material sequenced was PBMCs. These receptors were taken from a woman aged 18-29 years in good health and CMV-seropositive.

This clone was picked up one time. V and J are TRBV7-8 and TRBJ1-1, with D uncertain. Trimming pared 3 bases from V and 7 bases from J, leaving 9 bases between. The CDR3 totals 12 residues. Germline loops: CDR1 SGHVS, CDR2 FQNEAQ. The DNA of the CDR3 is TGTGCCAGCAGCTTGAGAGGCTGTGAAGCTTTCTTT. It translates to CASSLRGCEAFF.

This clone was detected a few times. The chain has TRBV5-1 and TRBJ1-1; D possibly corresponds to TRBD1 (6 bases). Trimming pared 4 bases from V and 4 bases from J, leaving 20 bases between. The CDR3 consists of 16 residues. Germline-derived CDR1 and CDR2 are SGHRS and YFSETQ. CDR3 amino acids: CASSLRQAGSLTEAFF. The DNA for the CDR3 is TGCGCCAGCAGCCTAAGACAGGCTGGGTCCCTCACTGAAGCTTTCTTT.

The chain is built from TRBV10-1 and TRBJ1-4; TRBD1 is a possible D gene (6 bases). Germline V CDR1 and CDR2: WNHNN, SYGVQD (reference sequence). The CDR3 consists of 13 residues. The V end was cut by 4 bases, the J end by 8 bases, with 11 bases between. The CDR3 spells CASSARGGEKLFF. The CDR3, as DNA: TGCGCCAGCAGTGCCAGGGGTGGCGAAAAACTGTTTTTT.

The V gene is TRBV27, the J gene TRBJ1-1; D gene uncertain. The V end was cut by 1 base, the J end by 1 base, with 7 bases between. The CDR3 has 14 amino acids. Germline values: CDR1 MNHEY, CDR2 SMNVEV (reference sequence). This CDR3 is CASSLYPGNTEAFF. The CDR3 bases are TGTGCCAGCAGTTTATATCCGGGGAACACTGAAGCTTTCTTT.

V usage is TRBV5-1 and J usage is TRBJ1-4, with D maybe TRBD1 (5 bases). V was trimmed by 0 bases and J by 7 bases, leaving 10 bases between them. The CDR3 loop spans 14 amino acids. Germline lookup yields CDR1 SGHRS and CDR2 YFSETQ. The CDR3 region has the DNA TGCGCCAGCAGCTTGGTTACGGGGGGTGAAAAACTGTTTTTT. Protein product: CASSLVTGGEKLFF.

J is TRBJ2-4 and V is TRBV28, with 7 bases that match TRBD2. After removal of 6 bases from V and 0 bases from J, the junction contained 8 bases not matched to a gene. Per germline, CDR1 MDHEN and CDR2 SYDVKM. The CDR3 has 16 amino acids. For the CDR3, the DNA is TGTGCCAGCAGCTCGGGGGGAGGAATAGCCAAAAACATTCAGTACTTC. Encoded protein: CASSSGGGIAKNIQYF.

This rearrangement joins TRBV11-3 to TRBJ2-7, with D perhaps matching TRBD2 (6 bases). V was clipped by 3 bases and J by 3 bases, with 12 bases between them. Per the germline V gene, CDR1 is SGHNT and CDR2 is YENEEA. This CDR3 spans 14 amino acids. The CDR3 DNA is TGTGCCAGCAGCTTGCGGGGAATGGGCTACGAGCAGTACTTC. This sequence encodes CASSLRGMGYEQYF.

This chain connects TRBV5-6 to TRBJ1-2; a weak D match, TRBD1 (5 bases). The CDR3 spans 14 residues. Germline assignment: CDR1 SGHDT and CDR2 YYEEEE. Trimming shortened V by 0 bases and J by 1 base, and 7 bases separated the two germline ends. CDR3 region: CASSLAGGNYGYTF. The CDR3 DNA sequence: TGTGCCAGCAGCTTGGCGGGGGGTAACTATGGCTACACCTTC.

This chain connects TRBV5-4 to TRBJ2-3, with D possibly being TRBD2 (5 bases). V was pared by 10 bases and J by 1 base, with 16 bases between. Germline CDR1 SGHNT, CDR2 YYREEE (reference sequence). The CDR3 is made up of 14 amino acids. The DNA of the CDR3 is TGTGCCGGCCATTGGGTCGGGGGCACAGATACGCAGTATTTT. Translating gives CAGHWVGGTDTQYF.

The chain recombines TRBV13 with TRBJ1-1, with a tentative D call TRBD1 (5 bases). CDR1 and CDR2 (germline): PRHDT, FYEKMQ (reference sequence). CDR3 size: 14 residues. V was shortened by 3 bases and J by 1 base, with 9 bases between the two germline ends. CDR3 DNA sequence: TGTGCCAGCAGCTTCGGCAGGGAGAACACTGAAGCTTTCTTT. Its translation is CASSFGRENTEAFF.

This clone is a singleton in its sample. The chain links TRBV10-3 to TRBJ1-2, with TRBD1 matching 10 bases. This CDR3 comprises 15 residues. The germline CDR1 and CDR2 sequences are ENHRY and SYGVKD. The trim removed 6 bases at V and 4 bases at J, leaving 8 bases unmatched. The CDR3 protein is CAIRFQTGGVYGYTF. The CDR3, as DNA: TGTGCCATCAGGTTTCAGACAGGGGGCGTCTATGGCTACACCTTC.

V gene TRBV7-9 combines with J gene TRBJ2-1; no reliable D call. Trimming shortened V by 2 bases and J by 4 bases, and 12 bases separated the two germline ends. This CDR3 spans 15 amino acids. Germline-derived CDR1 and CDR2 are SEHNR and FQNEAQ (reference sequence). The CDR3 loop is CASSLRDIYYNEQFF. As DNA, the CDR3 is TGTGCCAGCAGCTTACGTGACATATATTACAATGAGCAGTTCTTC.

The chain is built from TRBV5-6 and TRBJ2-5; possible D gene TRBD2, 5 bases. Germline CDR1 reads SGHDT; CDR2 reads YYEEEE. The germline V and J ends were trimmed by 3 bases and 5 bases, with 17 bases remaining between them. The CDR3 consists of 15 residues. CDR3 DNA sequence: TGTGCCAGCAGCTCGCGACTACTTCTCCGGGAGACCCAGTACTTC. Its translation: CASSSRLLLRETQYF.

This chain uses TRBV7-6 with TRBJ2-7; no definite D call. V shed 3 bases and J shed 0 bases, with 12 bases lying between them. Looked up from germline, CDR1 is SGHVS and CDR2 is FNYEAQ. The CDR3 contains 15 residues. The CDR3 loop reads CASSLGRPNSYEQYF. CDR3 bases: TGTGCCAGCAGCTTGGGCAGACCAAACTCCTACGAGCAGTACTTC.

The V call is TRBV28, the J call TRBJ2-3; D call uncertain. The length of the CDR3 is 12 residues. The germline V gene encodes CDR1 MDHEN and CDR2 SYDVKM. V was pared by 6 bases and J by 6 bases, with 10 bases between. The CDR3 is CASRDSGDTQYF. The CDR3 bases are TGTGCCAGCAGGGATTCCGGGGATACGCAGTATTTT.

The V call is TRBV5-4, the J call TRBJ2-1; TRBD2 matches at 11 bases. Germline V gene data show CDR1 as SGHNT and CDR2 as YYREEE (reference sequence). The CDR3 contains 15 residues. Unmatched junction bases numbered 4, after V lost 4 bases and J lost 4 bases. CDR3 sequence: CASSVTSGVYNEQFF. The CDR3 nucleotides read TGTGCCAGCAGCGTGACTAGCGGGGTTTACAATGAGCAGTTCTTC.

This clone came up once. The CDR3 sequence: CASSKGQGIYGYTF. As DNA, the CDR3 is TGCGCCAGCAGTAAGGGACAGGGGATCTATGGCTACACCTTC. V usage is TRBV10-2 and J usage is TRBJ1-2; TRBD1 aligns across 10 bases. Germline-derived CDR1 and CDR2 are WSHSY and SAAADI. CDR3 size: 14 residues. With 5 bases clipped from V and 4 bases from J, the junction kept 4 bases outside the gene matches.

This chain links TRBV2 with TRBJ1-4; TRBD1 agrees at 8 bases. The germline gives CDR1 SNHLY, CDR2 FYNNEI. The CDR3 length is 11 residues. The DNA of the CDR3 is TGTGGGCAGGGGGCGGGGGAAAAACTGTTTTTT. Translating it yields CGQGAGEKLFF.

The chain uses TRBV6-6 and TRBJ1-1; 8 nucleotides line up with TRBD1. Losses at the gene ends were 5 bases for V and 6 bases for J; bases not matched to a gene: 14. CDR1 and CDR2 from the germline V gene are MNHNY and SVGAGI (reference sequence). The CDR3 consists of 16 residues. CDR3 DNA: TGTGCCAGCAGTCACAACCCTGACAGGGGAGTCGCTGAAGCTTTCTTT. Translation: CASSHNPDRGVAEAFF.

This chain connects TRBV7-2 to TRBJ2-5; tentative D call: TRBD2 (6 bases). V lost 7 bases and J 1 base, leaving 16 bases between the germline ends. From germline, CDR1 is SGHTA and CDR2 FQGNSA. The CDR3 runs 15 residues. The CDR3 DNA follows: TGTGCCAGCACCTCCCAGAGGACTACCCAAGAGACCCAGTACTTC. It codes for CASTSQRTTQETQYF.

The chain recombines TRBV19 with TRBJ2-1, with D hard to call. The germline gives CDR1 LNHDA, CDR2 SQIVND (reference sequence). Between the trimmed V and J ends, which lost 1 base and 6 bases, there was a span of 7 bases. The CDR3 runs 13 residues. CDR3 amino acids: CASSIGAGNEQFF. In nucleotides, the CDR3 is TGTGCCAGTAGTATAGGGGCAGGCAATGAGCAGTTCTTC.

The chain couples TRBV19 to TRBJ2-3; D is unclear. Trimming left V 7 bases short and J 0 bases short, with 14 bases between. The CDR3 consists of 15 residues. Germline lookup yields CDR1 LNHDA and CDR2 SQIVND (reference sequence). The CDR3 here is CASTPTGWSTDTQYF. DNA of the CDR3: TGTGCCAGTACCCCTACCGGTTGGAGCACAGATACGCAGTATTTT. Full variable domain (missing parts from reference TRBV19 and TRBJ2-3): DGGITQSPKYLFRKEGQNVTLSCEQNLNHDAMYWYRQDPGQGLRLIYYSQIVNDFQKGDIAEGYSVSREKKESFPLTVTSAQKNPTAFYLCASTPTGWSTDTQYFGPGTRLTVL.

The chain carries TRBV28 and TRBJ1-1, with 7 bases lining up with TRBD1. Germline-derived CDR1 and CDR2 are MDHEN and SYDVKM. With V trimmed by 6 bases and J by 3 bases, 10 bases remained unmatched. The CDR3 sequence is 15 residues long. CDR3 nucleotide sequence: TGTGCCAGCAGCCCAGGGGGGCGGGGGGACACTGAAGCTTTCTTT. It encodes CASSPGGRGDTEAFF.

The chain combines TRBV11-1 with TRBJ2-5; tentatively, D is TRBD1 (6 bases). The last part of the DNA fits TRBJ2-7 better; the J call may be wrong. Per germline, CDR1 SGHAT and CDR2 FQDESV (reference sequence). The CDR3 sequence is 13 residues long. The CDR3 is CASSSGTPYEQYF. The CDR3 DNA reads TGTGCCAGCAGCTCCGGGACACCCTACGAGCAGTACTTC.

This chain links TRBV7-9 with TRBJ2-5; D unclear. Trimming removed 1 base from V and 5 bases from J, with 8 bases in between. Per germline, CDR1 SEHNR and CDR2 FQNEAQ (reference sequence). The CDR3 extends over 13 amino acids. CDR3 coding DNA: TGTGCCAGCAGCTTAGGGAGTGTGGAGACCCAGTACTTC. It specifies CASSLGSVETQYF.

The V gene is TRBV7-8, the J gene TRBJ2-1; the match to TRBD1 covers 10 bases. V gave up 5 bases and J gave up 4 bases; unmatched junction bases: 8. CDR1 is SGHVS, CDR2 FQNEAQ, per germline. The length of the CDR3 is 16 residues. In DNA form, the CDR3 reads TGTGCCAGCAGCATTCGACAGGGGGCGATATACAATGAGCAGTTCTTC. It specifies CASSIRQGAIYNEQFF.

This chain joins TRBV6-1 and TRBJ1-1, with D possibly being TRBD1 (6 bases). CDR3 length equals 15 residues. Germline V gene lookup returns CDR1 MNHNS and CDR2 SASEGT. The V and J ends lost 3 bases and 3 bases respectively, with 14 bases between them. CDR3 loop: CASSDIPGVYTEAFF. CDR3 nucleotide sequence: TGTGCCAGCAGTGATATCCCAGGGGTCTACACTGAAGCTTTCTTT.

The V call is TRBV5-1, the J call TRBJ2-7; 7 bases agree with TRBD2. Per the germline V gene, CDR1 is SGHRS and CDR2 is YFSETQ. With 4 bases clipped from V and 5 bases from J, the junction kept 12 bases outside the gene matches. This CDR3 has 15 residues. Here the CDR3 reads CASSLRLAGSHEQYF. As DNA, the CDR3 is TGCGCCAGCAGCCTCCGGTTAGCGGGTAGCCACGAGCAGTACTTC.

The rearrangement uses TRBV6-1 and TRBJ2-7, with D perhaps TRBD1 (6 bases). This CDR3 region has 13 residues. V gave up 5 bases and J gave up 1 base, with 9 bases separating them. Germline V lookup: CDR1 MNHNS, CDR2 SASEGT. The chain's CDR3 is CASSLQGSYEQYF. The CDR3 DNA sequence: TGTGCCAGCAGTTTACAGGGATCCTACGAGCAGTACTTC.

V is TRBV2 and J is TRBJ2-2, with D perhaps TRBD1 (6 bases). Trimming removed 3 bases from V and 2 bases from J, with 7 bases in between. Germline assignment: CDR1 SNHLY and CDR2 FYNNEI. The CDR3 totals 14 residues. The CDR3 here is CASSDRGNTGELFF. For the CDR3, the DNA is TGTGCCAGCAGTGACAGGGGAAACACCGGGGAGCTGTTTTTT.